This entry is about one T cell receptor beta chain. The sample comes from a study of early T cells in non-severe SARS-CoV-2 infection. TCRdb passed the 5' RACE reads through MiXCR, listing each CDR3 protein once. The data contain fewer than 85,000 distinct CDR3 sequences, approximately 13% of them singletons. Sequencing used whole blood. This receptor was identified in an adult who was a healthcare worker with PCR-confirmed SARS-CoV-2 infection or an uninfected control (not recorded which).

CDR3 nucleotides: TGCGCCAGCAGCCAAGTTGAAGGGACAGGGTACTACGAGCAGTACTTC. Translation: CASSQVEGTGYYEQYF. The chain combines TRBV4-1 with TRBJ2-7, with 9 positions matching TRBD1. The CDR3 has 16 residues. V trimming: 1 base; J trimming: 3 bases; junction bases outside the gene matches: 7. Germline lookup yields CDR1 MGHRA and CDR2 YSYEKL.